These T cell receptor beta chains were read from a single sample in a study of cytomegalovirus exposure and HLA in healthy donors. Sequencing used immunoSEQ multiplex PCR; TCRdb keeps in-frame clones, though not all of them. The sample carries fewer than 130,000 clones, about 73% recorded once. The source material was PBMCs. Every receptor here comes from a woman aged 25-40 years in good health and CMV-seronegative. Both conserved end residues are part of each CDR3. D genes are given only for firm matches. Clone size, where shown, is once, few, many, or a class for clones that have expanded.

clone_size d_call j_call v_call cdr3_nt cdr3_aa
. . TRBJ1-1 TRBV6-5 TGTGCCAGCAGACAATACCAGAACACTGAAGCTTTCTTT CASRQYQNTEAFF
few TRBD2 TRBJ2-3 TRBV5-4 TGTGCCAGCAGCTTACCCCTTAGCGGGGTTAGCACAGATACGCAGTATTTT CASSLPLSGVSTDTQYF
. TRBD1 TRBJ1-5 TRBV19 TGTGCCAGTACCGGGGGGACAGGGGCCCTCAATCAGCCCCAGCATTTT CASTGGTGALNQPQHF
. . TRBJ1-6 TRBV4-1 TGCGCCAGCAGCCATCCGCCTTCTAGCTCCTATAATTCACCCCTCCACTTT CASSHPPSSSYNSPLHF
. TRBD1 TRBJ1-1 TRBV4-2 TGTGCCAGCAGCCAGGACCCGGGACAGGGGGACACTGAAGCTTTCTTT CASSQDPGQGDTEAFF
. TRBD1 TRBJ2-7 TRBV29-1 TGCAGCGTTGAAACAGGGGTCGACGAGCAGTACTTC CSVETGVDEQYF
few TRBD1 TRBJ2-3 TRBV5-1 TGCGCCAGCAGCGGAGGGACAGGGCGGGATACGCAGTATTTT CASSGGTGRDTQYF
. . TRBJ1-1 TRBV6-5 TGTGCCAGCATCCCCCCCGGGGGTTCCGGCACTGAAGCTTTCTTT CASIPPGGSGTEAFF
. . TRBJ1-1 TRBV6-5 TGTGCCAGCAGTTCCCCCAGGGGCGAAGCTTTCTTT CASSSPRGEAFF
. . TRBJ2-7 TRBV10-1 TGCGCCACCCTCCGTCGGGTAGCCGAGAAAAGCGAGCAGTACTTC CATLRRVAEKSEQYF
few TRBD1 TRBJ1-4 TRBV4-3 TGCGCCAGCAGTGAGGGGGCCAGGGGAGTTTATGAAAAACTGTTTTTT CASSEGARGVYEKLFF
. . TRBJ2-2 TRBV2 TGTGCCAGCTGGCGGGAAAACACCGGGGAGCTGTTTTTT CASWRENTGELFF
few TRBD1 TRBJ2-3 TRBV5-1 TGCGCCAGCAGCACCACAGGGGTCACCACAGATACGCAGTATTTT CASSTTGVTTDTQYF
few . TRBJ1-1 TRBV2 TGTGCCAGCAGTCCTAACAGGGTCGGAGCCACTGAAGCTTTCTTT CASSPNRVGATEAFF
. TRBD1 TRBJ1-2 TRBV6-1 TGTGCCATTACACGGGACAGGTCCTATGGCTACACCTTC CAITRDRSYGYTF
. TRBD2 TRBJ2-1 TRBV29-1 TGCAGCGTTGATACTAGCGGGAGTAGGAATGAGCAGTTCTTC CSVDTSGSRNEQFF
once TRBD1 TRBJ2-7 TRBV27 TGTGCCAGCAGTTTCACAGGGGGCTACGAGCAGTACTTC CASSFTGGYEQYF
few . TRBJ2-2 TRBV28 TGTGCCAGCAGGCGCCCTGGGAACACCGGGGAGCTGTTTTTT CASRRPGNTGELFF
. . TRBJ2-6 TRBV1 TGCACCAGCAGCCAAGACGGGACTAGACTCTCTGGGGCCAACGTCCTGACTTTC CTSSQDGTRLSGANVLTF
. TRBD2 TRBJ2-1 TRBV25-1 TGTGCCAGCAGTGAGAGGACTAGCGGGGGTAATGAGCAGTTCTTC CASSERTSGGNEQFF
. . TRBJ1-3 TRBV11-2 TGTGCCAGCAGCTCCCGGGTGGCTGGAAACACCATATATTTT CASSSRVAGNTIYF
. TRBD1 TRBJ1-5 TRBV6-5 TGTGCCAGCAGCATGACAGGGGGTTATCAGCCCCAGCATTTT CASSMTGGYQPQHF
. . TRBJ2-7 TRBV6-1 TGTGCCAGCAGTGAAGGAGGGTCCTACGAGCAGTACTTC CASSEGGSYEQYF
. TRBD1 TRBJ2-7 TRBV19 TGTGCCAGTAGCGAGCGGGACAGGGGGTTTCGACCGATTACCTACGAGCAGTACTTC CASSERDRGFRPITYEQYF
. . TRBJ1-4 TRBV28 TGTGCCAGCAGTCGACCGGGGTCAGCTAATGAAAAACTGTTTTTT CASSRPGSANEKLFF
. TRBD1 TRBJ2-5 TRBV29-1 TGCAGCGTAGAAACCGGGACAGAAATAGGGCCCCAGTACTTC CSVETGTEIGPQYF
few . TRBJ1-1 TRBV7-9 TGTGCCAGCAGCTTTCTCAGGGTAGAGGCTGAAGCTTTCTTT CASSFLRVEAEAFF
. TRBD1 TRBJ1-6 TRBV14 TGTGCCAGCAGCGACAGGGCAGAAGTCAATTCACCCCTCCACTTT CASSDRAEVNSPLHF
. . TRBJ1-1 TRBV9 TGTGCCAGCAGCGTAGTTTCACAGGGCATTGACACTGAAGCTTTCTTT CASSVVSQGIDTEAFF
. TRBD2 TRBJ2-6 TRBV7-9 TGTGCCAGCAGCTATGGGGGACTAGCGGGAGCTGGGGCCAACGTCCTGACTTTC CASSYGGLAGAGANVLTF
. . TRBJ1-1 TRBV7-9 TGTGCCAGCAGCTTGGCACCGCTGAACACTGAAGCTTTCTTT CASSLAPLNTEAFF
. . TRBJ1-1 TRBV28 TGTGCCAGCAGGAGGGAGAACACTGAAGCTTTCTTT CASRRENTEAFF
. . TRBJ2-7 TRBV27 TGTGCCAGCAGTTATTTTAGGGGATCCTACGAGCAGTACTTC CASSYFRGSYEQYF
. TRBD1 TRBJ1-6 TRBV7-8 TGTGCCAGCAGCTTGTTGCAGGGGGCCCTCATAAATTCACCCCTCCACTTT CASSLLQGALINSPLHF
. TRBD2 TRBJ2-5 TRBV7-2 TGTGCCAGCAGCTTAGATGGACTAGCGGGAGTTGAGACCCAGTACTTC CASSLDGLAGVETQYF
few . TRBJ1-2 TRBV28 TGTGCCAGCAGTGTTGACGCGGCCCGCTATGGCTACACCTTC CASSVDAARYGYTF
few . TRBJ2-2 TRBV30 TGTGCCTGGAGAGACAGGTCGGAGCTGTTTTTT CAWRDRSELFF